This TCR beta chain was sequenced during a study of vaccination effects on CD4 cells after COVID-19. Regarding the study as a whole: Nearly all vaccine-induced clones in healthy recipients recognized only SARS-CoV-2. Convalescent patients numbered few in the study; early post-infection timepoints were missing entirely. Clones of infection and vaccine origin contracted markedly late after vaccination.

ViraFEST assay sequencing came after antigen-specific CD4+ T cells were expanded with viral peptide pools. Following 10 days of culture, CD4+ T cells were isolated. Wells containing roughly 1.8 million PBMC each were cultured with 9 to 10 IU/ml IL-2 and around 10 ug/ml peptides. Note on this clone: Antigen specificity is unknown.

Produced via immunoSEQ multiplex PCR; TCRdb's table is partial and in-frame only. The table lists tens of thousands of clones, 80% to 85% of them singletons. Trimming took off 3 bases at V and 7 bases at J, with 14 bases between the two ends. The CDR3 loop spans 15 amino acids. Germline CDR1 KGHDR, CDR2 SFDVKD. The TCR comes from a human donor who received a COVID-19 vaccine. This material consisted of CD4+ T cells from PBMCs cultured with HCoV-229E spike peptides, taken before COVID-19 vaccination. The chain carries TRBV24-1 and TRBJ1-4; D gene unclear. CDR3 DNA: TGTGCCACCAGTGATCGGCCCCAGGCACCTGAAAAACTGTTTTTT. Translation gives CATSDRPQAPEKLFF.